This is a list of T cell receptor beta chains from one sample in a study of blood T cell repertoires in COVID-19. Clones were sequenced by immunoSEQ multiplex PCR, and TCRdb holds only the in-frame ones, with some missing. The sample records 270,000 or so clones, approximately 86% being singletons. What was sequenced was PBMCs or T cells enriched from blood (not recorded which). The receptors originated from a woman between 18 and 29 years old who had recovered from COVID-19. Both conserved end residues are part of each CDR3. The D gene is left open where the match is weak. Clone size is shown for a subset of rows, as once, few, many or a class of expanded clone.

CASSLLQGGYEKLFF	TGTGCCAGCAGCTTGTTGCAGGGAGGGTATGAAAAACTGTTTTTT	-	-	TRBV3-1/TRBV3-2	TRBJ1-4
CASSLLTGGDSYEQYF	TGTGCCAGCAGCTTGCTGACAGGGGGGGACTCCTACGAGCAGTACTTC	-	TRBD1	TRBV5-5	TRBJ2-7
CASSPLRTSGKYNEQFF	TGTGCCAGCTCACCACTTAGGACTAGCGGAAAATACAATGAGCAGTTCTTC	-	TRBD2	TRBV18	TRBJ2-1
CASSFQLGRNTEAFF	TGTGCCAGCAGCTTCCAGCTTGGGAGGAACACTGAAGCTTTCTTT	-	-	TRBV11-3	TRBJ1-1
CASSPPNRGRATEAFF	TGTGCCAGCTCACCACCGAACAGGGGCAGGGCCACTGAAGCTTTCTTT	-	TRBD1	TRBV18	TRBJ1-1
CASSLQVTNTGELFF	TGTGCCAGCAGTTTACAGGTGACGAACACCGGGGAGCTGTTTTTT	-	-	TRBV28	TRBJ2-2
CASRDRGLSGNTIYF	TGTGCCAGTAGGGACAGGGGGCTTTCTGGAAACACCATATATTTT	-	TRBD1	TRBV19	TRBJ1-3
CASTGLEAKYF	TGTGCCAGCACAGGGCTAGAGGCTAAGTATTTT	-	-	TRBV2	TRBJ2-3
CATSRDYRGRGSTEAFF	TGTGCCACCAGCAGAGATTATAGGGGCAGGGGTAGCACTGAAGCTTTCTTT	-	-	TRBV15	TRBJ1-1
CASSEPGETQYF	TGTGCCAGCAGTGAACCAGGGGAGACCCAGTACTTC	few	-	TRBV25-1	TRBJ2-5
CASSPVEGSTYGYTF	TGTGCCAGCAGCCCCGTGGAGGGGAGCACGTATGGCTACACCTTC	-	-	TRBV11-3	TRBJ1-2
CASSIIGRANEDEQFF	TGTGCCAGTAGTATTATTGGCAGAGCAAATGAGGATGAGCAGTTCTTC	-	-	TRBV19	TRBJ2-1
CASSSRTDNYGYTF	TGTGCCAGCAGTTCTAGGACAGACAACTATGGCTACACCTTC	-	-	TRBV11-3	TRBJ1-2
CASSPRVADSYNEQFF	TGTGCCAGCAGCCCCAGGGTAGCGGACTCCTACAATGAGCAGTTCTTC	-	-	TRBV7-2	TRBJ2-1
CASSQVLGSTGQYF	TGTGCCAGCAGCCAAGTTCTGGGTTCTACGGGGCAGTACTTC	-	-	TRBV3-1/TRBV3-2	TRBJ2-7
CASSLFTSGRSLETQYF	TGTGCCAGCAGTTTATTTACTAGCGGGAGGTCCCTGGAGACCCAGTACTTC	-	TRBD2	TRBV28	TRBJ2-5
CASTRAGANTGELFF	TGTGCCAGCACTCGAGCGGGGGCCAACACCGGGGAGCTGTTTTTT	-	TRBD2	TRBV6-5	TRBJ2-2
CASKGRDTFSPLHF	TGTGCCAGTAAAGGGCGGGATACCTTTTCACCCCTCCACTTT	few	-	TRBV19	TRBJ1-6
CATSRDEGGYGYTF	TGTGCCACCAGCAGAGATGAGGGTGGCTATGGCTACACCTTC	once	-	TRBV15	TRBJ1-2
CASSLGSGIQETQYF	TGCGCCAGCAGCTTGGGAAGCGGGATTCAAGAGACCCAGTACTTC	-	TRBD2	TRBV5-1	TRBJ2-5
CASHRRGSTEAFF	TGTGCCAGCCACCGTCGGGGGTCCACTGAAGCTTTCTTT	-	-	TRBV12-3/TRBV12-4	TRBJ1-1
CASSSTVNYGYTF	TGTGCCAGCAGTTCCACAGTTAACTATGGCTACACCTTC	-	-	TRBV28	TRBJ1-2
CASSGGLAGGGFVGELFF	TGTGCCAGCAGCGGAGGACTAGCGGGAGGGGGCTTTGTCGGGGAGCTGTTTTTT	-	TRBD2	TRBV3-1/TRBV3-2	TRBJ2-2